These 9 T cell receptor beta chains originate from one sample sequenced in a study of OX40 agonist ivuxolimab in advanced cancers. TCRdb's table, derived via immunoSEQ multiplex PCR, lists solely in-frame clones and lacks some. Of 50,000 to 80,000 clones detected, roughly 80% appear once; the ten largest clones hold about 2.2%. The source was CD4+ or CD8+ T cells sorted from blood, collected in a trial of the OX40 agonist ivuxolimab. The source is an adult with an advanced solid tumor such as melanoma, head and neck, liver or kidney cancer.

The rearrangement links TRBV6-1 to TRBJ1-4; D possibly corresponds to TRBD1 (5 bases). Trimming removed 4 bases at V and 5 bases at J, with 14 bases between. CDR1 MNHNS and CDR2 SASEGT come from the germline V gene. The CDR3 runs 15 residues. The CDR3 loop reads CASSVHGTENEKLFF. Written as DNA, the CDR3 is TGTGCCAGCAGTGTCCACGGGACGGAGAATGAAAAACTGTTTTTT.

This rearrangement joins TRBV7-9 to TRBJ1-4; D is undetermined. The CDR3 is made up of 14 amino acids. The germline V gene has CDR1 SEHNR and CDR2 FQNEAQ (reference sequence). Trimming took 3 bases from V and 3 from J, leaving 8 bases between them. CDR3 sequence reads: CASSLSRSNEKLFF. The DNA for the CDR3 is TGTGCCAGCAGCTTGTCTCGGTCTAATGAAAAACTGTTTTTT.

J is TRBJ1-2 and V is TRBV2, with D perhaps matching TRBD1 (6 bases). The V end was cut by 4 bases, the J end by 8 bases, with 17 bases between. Germline CDR1 reads SNHLY; CDR2 reads FYNNEI. The CDR3 runs to 14 residues. The CDR3 sequence: CASSVWGQQKGYTF. In DNA form, the CDR3 reads TGTGCCAGCAGTGTGTGGGGGCAGCAGAAAGGCTACACCTTC.

V usage is TRBV7-9 and J usage is TRBJ2-7; D is perhaps TRBD2 (6 bases). The germline V gene has CDR1 SEHNR and CDR2 FQNEAQ (reference sequence). CDR3 size: 11 residues. Trimming pared 5 bases from V and 6 bases from J, leaving 8 bases between. CDR3 DNA: TGTGCCAGCAGCGGGGGGAGCGAGCAGTACTTC. Its protein is CASSGGSEQYF.

The genes are TRBV7-8 and TRBJ1-2; no clear D gene. Between the trimmed V and J ends, which lost 5 bases and 8 bases, there was a span of 15 bases. There are 13 residues in the CDR3. CDR1 and CDR2 from the germline V gene are SGHVS and FQNEAQ. The CDR3 nucleotides are TGTGCCAGCAGCCGGCAAGGGCTAGAGGGCTACACCTTC. Translated: CASSRQGLEGYTF.

The genes are TRBV2 and TRBJ2-7; the D gene is possibly TRBD2 (6 bases). Per the germline V gene, CDR1 is SNHLY and CDR2 is FYNNEI. Trimming removed 2 bases at V and 5 bases at J, with 16 bases between. This CDR3 has 15 amino acids. CDR3 region: CASSEQGLERDEQYF. The CDR3 coding sequence is TGTGCCAGCAGTGAACAGGGCTTAGAGCGGGACGAGCAGTACTTC.

V and J are TRBV28 and TRBJ2-7; D is perhaps TRBD1 (5 bases). Germline values: CDR1 MDHEN, CDR2 SYDVKM. Trimming took 2 bases from V and 3 from J, leaving 11 bases between them. CDR3 length equals 14 residues. DNA of the CDR3: TGTGCCAGCAGTTTAGCAGGGTCAAACTACGAGCAGTACTTC. It codes for CASSLAGSNYEQYF.

The genes are TRBV6-5 and TRBJ2-5, with 12 bases aligning to TRBD2. The trim removed 7 bases at V and 4 bases at J, leaving 4 bases unmatched. Germline CDR1 MNHEY, CDR2 SVGAGI. The CDR3 is made up of 14 amino acids. As DNA, the CDR3 is TGTGCCAGCACCCCTAGCGGGAGGGGAGAGACCCAGTACTTC. Amino acid sequence: CASTPSGRGETQYF.

The V and J genes are TRBV7-6 and TRBJ2-7, with no clear D. The CDR3 runs to 16 residues. From germline, CDR1 is SGHVS and CDR2 FNYEAQ. V lost 4 bases to trimming and J lost 4 bases, with 20 bases between them. CDR3: CASSSRSGRNRYEQYF. CDR3 coding DNA: TGTGCCAGCAGCTCGAGGTCGGGTAGGAACCGTTACGAGCAGTACTTC.